The sequence of this TCR beta chain was determined in a study of beta chain features in type 1 diabetes. Study in general: All samples together contributed 107,917,701 sorted cells for examination. General study points: Moderate yet significant TCRB CDR3 shortening was seen in Type 1 diabetes patients in all four CD4+ subsets. Small HLA sub-analyses could not settle whether HLA shapes TCRB rearrangement. The VDJ junctions of type 1 diabetes patients carried fewer insertions and more deletions.

This clone occurred a few times. Its antigen is unidentified. The CDR3 length is 17 residues. CDR1 is LGHNA, CDR2 YNFKEQ, per germline. Unmatched junction bases numbered 6, after V lost 0 bases and J lost 0 bases. Expressed TCRB transcripts got sequenced, as all isolated RNA was reverse transcribed. The method was immunoSEQ multiplex PCR; TCRdb's version includes in-frame clones alone and lacks a portion of them. There are 250,000 to 300,000 clones in the sample; roughly an eighth occur only once, and about 0.016% lies in the top ten. Sequencing was performed on naive CD4+ T cells from blood. The source is a man aged 25 to 40 with type 1 diabetes. The chain links TRBV4-2 to TRBJ2-3; TRBD1 agrees at 7 bases. CDR3 in amino acids: CASSQEKGADSTDTQYF. CDR3 DNA sequence: TGTGCCAGCAGCCAAGAAAAGGGGGCCGACAGCACAGATACGCAGTATTTT.